Listed below are T cell receptor beta chains from one sample, sequenced in a study of early T cells in non-severe SARS-CoV-2 infection. In TCRdb, the 5' RACE reads were re-called with MiXCR into one record per CDR3 protein. There are approximately 83,000 distinct CDR3 sequences in the sample; over 12% occur only once, and approximately 3.3% lies in the top ten. The source material was whole blood. These receptors originate from an adult who was a healthcare worker with PCR-confirmed SARS-CoV-2 infection or an uninfected control (not recorded which). Both conserved end residues are part of each CDR3. Fields, in order: V gene, D gene, J gene, clone size, CDR3 DNA, CDR3 protein. The D gene is left open where the match is weak. Some rows mark clone size as missing; the rest say once, few, many or name a class of expanded clone.

v_call: TRBV10-3; d_call: TRBD2; j_call: TRBJ2-2; clone_size: NA; cdr3_nt: TGTGCCATCAGTGCTCTGACTAGCCGAAACACCGGGGAGCTGTTTTTT; cdr3_aa: CAISALTSRNTGELFF
v_call: TRBV19; d_call: TRBD1; j_call: TRBJ2-7; clone_size: once; cdr3_nt: TGTGCCAGTAAAACGGGACAGGGGGTCTACGAGCAGTACTTC; cdr3_aa: CASKTGQGVYEQYF
v_call: TRBV27; d_call: TRBD2; j_call: TRBJ2-2; clone_size: few; cdr3_nt: TGTGCCAGCAAGGGCGGGGGAGACACCGGGGAGCTGTTTTTT; cdr3_aa: CASKGGGDTGELFF
v_call: TRBV6-6; d_call: TRBD1; j_call: TRBJ1-2; clone_size: few; cdr3_nt: TGTGCCAGCACTCCAGGGGGTGGGGGCAGGAACTATGGCTACACCTTC; cdr3_aa: CASTPGGGGRNYGYTF
v_call: TRBV10-3; d_call: TRBD1; j_call: TRBJ1-2; clone_size: few; cdr3_nt: TGTGCCATCAGCCCGGACAGGGGAGTCTATGGCTACACCTTC; cdr3_aa: CAISPDRGVYGYTF
v_call: TRBV5-1; d_call: NA; j_call: TRBJ1-3; clone_size: many; cdr3_nt: TGCGCCAGCAGCTTGGATCTGGGAACGGGAAACACCATATATTTT; cdr3_aa: CASSLDLGTGNTIYF
v_call: TRBV11-2; d_call: TRBD1; j_call: TRBJ2-3; clone_size: few; cdr3_nt: TGTGCCAGCAGCCCAGGGGGCACCTCGCAGTATTTT; cdr3_aa: CASSPGGTSQYF
v_call: TRBV7-9; d_call: TRBD1; j_call: TRBJ2-3; clone_size: few; cdr3_nt: TGTGCCAGCAGCTTACCCGCAGGGGGCAACGCAGATACGCAGTATTTT; cdr3_aa: CASSLPAGGNADTQYF
v_call: TRBV2; d_call: TRBD1; j_call: TRBJ1-1; clone_size: few; cdr3_nt: TGTGCCAGCAGTGAGGCAGGGGGCTACACTGAAGCTTTCTTT; cdr3_aa: CASSEAGGYTEAFF
v_call: TRBV5-1; d_call: NA; j_call: TRBJ1-2; clone_size: few; cdr3_nt: TGCGCCAGCAGGGCCCGGGACGGGCGGGCCTATGGCTACACCTTC; cdr3_aa: CASRARDGRAYGYTF
v_call: TRBV5-1; d_call: NA; j_call: TRBJ1-1; clone_size: NA; cdr3_nt: TGCGCCAGCAGCTGGGGACTAGCCGATAGCACTGAAGCTTTCTTT; cdr3_aa: CASSWGLADSTEAFF
v_call: TRBV24-1; d_call: NA; j_call: TRBJ1-2; clone_size: many; cdr3_nt: TGTGCCACCAGGCCGTCCGAACTTCATGGCTACACCTTC; cdr3_aa: CATRPSELHGYTF
v_call: TRBV9; d_call: NA; j_call: TRBJ2-1; clone_size: NA; cdr3_nt: TGTGCCAGCAGCGCGGGGGTTGGCCCCTACAATGAGCAGTTCTTC; cdr3_aa: CASSAGVGPYNEQFF
v_call: TRBV12-3/TRBV12-4; d_call: TRBD2; j_call: TRBJ2-3; clone_size: NA; cdr3_nt: TGTGCCAGCAGTTTGGGGGGGAAGGGCGTCACAGATACGCAGTATTTT; cdr3_aa: CASSLGGKGVTDTQYF
v_call: TRBV28; d_call: NA; j_call: TRBJ2-7; clone_size: few; cdr3_nt: TGTGCCAGCAGCCCTCAGGCGTCGGGGACATACTCCTACGAGCAGTACTTC; cdr3_aa: CASSPQASGTYSYEQYF
v_call: TRBV29-1; d_call: NA; j_call: TRBJ2-1; clone_size: NA; cdr3_nt: TGCAGCGTTAAAGCGGCGTACAGCTCCTACAATGAGCAGTTCTTC; cdr3_aa: CSVKAAYSSYNEQFF
v_call: TRBV6-5; d_call: NA; j_call: TRBJ2-7; clone_size: NA; cdr3_nt: TGTGCCAGCAGTTACTCGAGAACCCAGAGGGACGAGCAGTACTTC; cdr3_aa: CASSYSRTQRDEQYF
v_call: TRBV14; d_call: TRBD2; j_call: TRBJ2-3; clone_size: few; cdr3_nt: TGTGCCAGCAGCCCCCCGACTAGCTTAATTAGCACAGATACGCAGTATTTT; cdr3_aa: CASSPPTSLISTDTQYF
v_call: TRBV20-1; d_call: NA; j_call: TRBJ2-6; clone_size: once; cdr3_nt: TGCAGTGCTAGACCGGCCTCTGGGGCCAACGTCCTGACTTTC; cdr3_aa: CSARPASGANVLTF
v_call: TRBV6-6; d_call: TRBD1; j_call: TRBJ1-1; clone_size: many; cdr3_nt: TGTGCCAGCAGTGGGGACAGTTTAAACACTGAAGCTTTCTTT; cdr3_aa: CASSGDSLNTEAFF
v_call: TRBV27; d_call: TRBD1; j_call: TRBJ2-5; clone_size: few; cdr3_nt: TGTGCCAGCAGTTCTCGACAGGGAAGGGCGTTAGAGACCCAGTACTTC; cdr3_aa: CASSSRQGRALETQYF
v_call: TRBV6-2/TRBV6-3; d_call: NA; j_call: TRBJ1-5; clone_size: few; cdr3_nt: TGTGCCAGCAGTATTCCCCCGCGAGGGGGTTGGGAGGGCAATCAGCCCCAGCATTTT; cdr3_aa: CASSIPPRGGWEGNQPQHF
v_call: TRBV20-1; d_call: TRBD1; j_call: TRBJ1-5; clone_size: few; cdr3_nt: TGCAGTGCGCGAGACAGTACAGGGGGCGAACAGCCCCAGCATTTT; cdr3_aa: CSARDSTGGEQPQHF
v_call: TRBV6-6; d_call: NA; j_call: TRBJ1-1; clone_size: NA; cdr3_nt: TGTGCCAGCAGTTCGACGCGGGACAAGAAAGCTTTCTTT; cdr3_aa: CASSSTRDKKAFF
v_call: TRBV29-1; d_call: TRBD1; j_call: TRBJ2-5; clone_size: NA; cdr3_nt: TGCAGCGTTGAAGAGTCCAGGGGGGAGACCCAGTACTTC; cdr3_aa: CSVEESRGETQYF
v_call: TRBV5-1; d_call: TRBD1; j_call: TRBJ2-7; clone_size: many; cdr3_nt: TGCGCCAGCAGCTTACAGGGACAGGGGGCCAACGAGCAGTACTTC; cdr3_aa: CASSLQGQGANEQYF
v_call: TRBV7-9; d_call: NA; j_call: TRBJ1-6; clone_size: few; cdr3_nt: TGTGCCAGCAGCTCTGAGAACAGGCCCCTCCACTTT; cdr3_aa: CASSSENRPLHF
v_call: TRBV5-5; d_call: TRBD1; j_call: TRBJ2-1; clone_size: few; cdr3_nt: TGTGCCAGCAGATCCGGGACAGGGAGGATTGGCAATGAGCAGTTCTTC; cdr3_aa: CASRSGTGRIGNEQFF
v_call: TRBV28; d_call: TRBD2; j_call: TRBJ2-1; clone_size: few; cdr3_nt: TGTGCCAGCAGTTGGGCGGGAGCCTCCTCGGATGAGCAGTTCTTC; cdr3_aa: CASSWAGASSDEQFF
v_call: TRBV3-1; d_call: TRBD1; j_call: TRBJ1-1; clone_size: many; cdr3_nt: TGTGCCAGCAACCTTGGACAGGGCTCCACTGAAGCTTTCTTT; cdr3_aa: CASNLGQGSTEAFF
v_call: TRBV18; d_call: NA; j_call: TRBJ2-5; clone_size: many; cdr3_nt: TGTGCCAGCTCACCGGGGGGCCGGGCCGGAGAGACCCAGTACTTC; cdr3_aa: CASSPGGRAGETQYF
v_call: TRBV11-2; d_call: NA; j_call: TRBJ2-3; clone_size: many; cdr3_nt: TGTGCCAGCAGCTTCGGCGGGGCGCACACAGATACGCAGTATTTT; cdr3_aa: CASSFGGAHTDTQYF
v_call: TRBV27; d_call: NA; j_call: TRBJ1-1; clone_size: many; cdr3_nt: TGTGCCAGCAGTGCGACAGGAACTAATGAAGCTTTCTTT; cdr3_aa: CASSATGTNEAFF
v_call: TRBV21-1; d_call: NA; j_call: TRBJ2-1; clone_size: NA; cdr3_nt: TGTGCCAGCAGCAAACAGTGGCAGGATTCCTACAATGAGCAGTTCTTC; cdr3_aa: CASSKQWQDSYNEQFF
v_call: TRBV11-3; d_call: NA; j_call: TRBJ2-2; clone_size: NA; cdr3_nt: TGTGCCAGCAGCCTATTGGGGACTAACACCGGGGAGCTGTTTTTT; cdr3_aa: CASSLLGTNTGELFF
v_call: TRBV29-1; d_call: NA; j_call: TRBJ1-2; clone_size: NA; cdr3_nt: TGCAGCGTTGCAAGGGTCCAAAATGGAGACTATGGCTACACCTTC; cdr3_aa: CSVARVQNGDYGYTF
v_call: TRBV5-1; d_call: NA; j_call: TRBJ1-1; clone_size: NA; cdr3_nt: TGCGCCAGCAGCTTACCCCCGGGGGGTGCTTTCACCACTGAAGCTTTCTTT; cdr3_aa: CASSLPPGGAFTTEAFF
v_call: TRBV6-1; d_call: NA; j_call: TRBJ1-2; clone_size: few; cdr3_nt: TGTGCCAGCAGTGAAGCGCCCAAGGGGGCTAACTATGGCTACACCTTC; cdr3_aa: CASSEAPKGANYGYTF
v_call: TRBV28; d_call: NA; j_call: TRBJ2-7; clone_size: few; cdr3_nt: TGTGCCAGCAAGGGGAACTCCTACGAGCAGTACTTC; cdr3_aa: CASKGNSYEQYF
v_call: TRBV2; d_call: TRBD1; j_call: TRBJ2-5; clone_size: NA; cdr3_nt: TGTGCCAGCCGCTCCGGGACAGGGGTAGAGACCCAGTACTTC; cdr3_aa: CASRSGTGVETQYF
v_call: TRBV20-1; d_call: NA; j_call: TRBJ1-2; clone_size: few; cdr3_nt: TGCAGTGCTAGAGACCACAGGGTTTTCTATGGCTACACCTTC; cdr3_aa: CSARDHRVFYGYTF
v_call: TRBV10-2; d_call: NA; j_call: TRBJ1-3; clone_size: few; cdr3_nt: TGCGCCAGCAGTGGGACTCACCGGGACGGACCAGGAAACACCATATATTTT; cdr3_aa: CASSGTHRDGPGNTIYF
v_call: TRBV5-1; d_call: NA; j_call: TRBJ2-1; clone_size: NA; cdr3_nt: TGCGCCAGCAAGGCGGGGCAATACAATGAGCAGTTCTTC; cdr3_aa: CASKAGQYNEQFF
v_call: TRBV12-5; d_call: NA; j_call: TRBJ2-7; clone_size: few; cdr3_nt: TGTGCTAGTGGTTTGGGAACCCACGTTGGAAGCTACGAGCAGTACTTC; cdr3_aa: CASGLGTHVGSYEQYF
v_call: TRBV2; d_call: NA; j_call: TRBJ1-1; clone_size: many; cdr3_nt: TGTGCCAGCCCTCCTTCCCCAGGGATGAACACTGAAGCTTTCTTT; cdr3_aa: CASPPSPGMNTEAFF
v_call: TRBV29-1; d_call: NA; j_call: TRBJ2-7; clone_size: NA; cdr3_nt: TGCAGCGTTTCGCACGGGACACTTTACTACGAGCAGTACTTC; cdr3_aa: CSVSHGTLYYEQYF
v_call: TRBV5-1; d_call: NA; j_call: TRBJ2-5; clone_size: many; cdr3_nt: TGCGCCAGCAGCTTGGGACTGGCGGGAGAGACCCAGTACTTC; cdr3_aa: CASSLGLAGETQYF
v_call: TRBV6-1; d_call: TRBD2; j_call: TRBJ2-1; clone_size: few; cdr3_nt: TGTGCCAGCAGTGAAGACCCACCCCCACTAGCGGGAGAGGGGGCGGATGAGCAGTTCTTC; cdr3_aa: CASSEDPPPLAGEGADEQFF
v_call: TRBV7-3; d_call: NA; j_call: TRBJ2-1; clone_size: many; cdr3_nt: TGTGCCAGCAGCTTAGTCGGGGGAGGCTACAATGAGCAGTTCTTC; cdr3_aa: CASSLVGGGYNEQFF
v_call: TRBV10-3; d_call: TRBD2; j_call: TRBJ2-1; clone_size: many; cdr3_nt: TGTGCCATCAGAGGAAGCGGGGACGCCTACAATGAGCAGTTCTTC; cdr3_aa: CAIRGSGDAYNEQFF
v_call: TRBV27; d_call: TRBD1; j_call: TRBJ2-1; clone_size: few; cdr3_nt: TGTGCCAGCAGTTACGGACAGGGCTATGAGCAGTTCTTC; cdr3_aa: CASSYGQGYEQFF
v_call: TRBV7-9; d_call: TRBD1; j_call: TRBJ2-1; clone_size: many; cdr3_nt: TGTGCCAGCAGCCCCGCTACGGGCGGACAGGGGTCCAATGAGCAGTTCTTC; cdr3_aa: CASSPATGGQGSNEQFF
v_call: TRBV7-9; d_call: NA; j_call: TRBJ1-5; clone_size: NA; cdr3_nt: TGTGCCAGCAGCTATCATGCGGGAGGTGAGGATCAGCCCCAGCATTTT; cdr3_aa: CASSYHAGGEDQPQHF
v_call: TRBV27; d_call: TRBD1; j_call: TRBJ2-1; clone_size: many; cdr3_nt: TGTGCCAGCAGCTCCCGGGACAGCTCCTACAATGAGCAGTTCTTC; cdr3_aa: CASSSRDSSYNEQFF
v_call: TRBV10-3; d_call: NA; j_call: TRBJ2-7; clone_size: few; cdr3_nt: TGTGCCATCAGTGTTTCAAATCCGACCTACGAGCAGTACTTC; cdr3_aa: CAISVSNPTYEQYF
v_call: TRBV5-1; d_call: NA; j_call: TRBJ1-3; clone_size: many; cdr3_nt: TGCGCCAGCAGCCTGGGACCTTTTTCGGACGAAAACACCATATATTTT; cdr3_aa: CASSLGPFSDENTIYF